This T cell receptor (beta chain) is drawn from a study of radiation and T cells in renal cell carcinoma. Assay used: immunoSEQ multiplex PCR; TCRdb lists only in-frame clones, some missing. The table has about 86,000 clones, around four fifths seen once. Time point: blood 4 weeks post-SBRT, at nephrectomy. Regarding treatment: 15 Gy SBRT to primary tumor, nephrectomy 4 weeks later. Findings and limits, study-wide: Pretreatment tumor biopsies were lacking, so baseline clonotypes are unknown.

On this clone: Its specificity is unknown.

The clonotype was recovered from a man aged 45-65 years with renal cell carcinoma. Sequencing was performed on blood, taken from a patient whose treatment included radiotherapy and nephrectomy.

The CDR3 nucleotides are TGTGCCAGCAGGCTACAGGGGGCGGACACCGGGGAGCTGTTTTTT. Protein sequence: CASRLQGADTGELFF. The chain combines TRBV6-5 with TRBJ2-2; 9 nucleotides agree with TRBD1. CDR1 and CDR2 from the germline V gene are MNHEY and SVGAGI. This CDR3 is 15 amino acids long. Unmatched junction bases numbered 5, after V lost 6 bases and J lost 3 bases.